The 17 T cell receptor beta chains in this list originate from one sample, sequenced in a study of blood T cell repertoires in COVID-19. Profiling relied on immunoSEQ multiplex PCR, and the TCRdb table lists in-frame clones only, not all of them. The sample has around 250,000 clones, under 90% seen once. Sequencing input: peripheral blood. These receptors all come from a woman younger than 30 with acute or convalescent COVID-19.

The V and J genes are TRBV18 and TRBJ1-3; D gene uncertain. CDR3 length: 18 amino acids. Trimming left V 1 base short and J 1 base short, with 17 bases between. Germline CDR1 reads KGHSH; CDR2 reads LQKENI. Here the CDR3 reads CASSPQAQAISSGNTIYF. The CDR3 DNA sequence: TGTGCCAGCTCACCACAGGCGCAGGCGATTTCATCTGGAAACACCATATATTTT.

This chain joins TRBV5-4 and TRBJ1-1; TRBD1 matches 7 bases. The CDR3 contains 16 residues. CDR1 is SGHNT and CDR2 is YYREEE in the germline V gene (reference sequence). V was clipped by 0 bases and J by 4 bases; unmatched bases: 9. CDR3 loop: CASSLASEGATTEAFF. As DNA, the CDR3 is TGTGCCAGCAGCTTGGCCTCGGAGGGGGCGACCACTGAAGCTTTCTTT.

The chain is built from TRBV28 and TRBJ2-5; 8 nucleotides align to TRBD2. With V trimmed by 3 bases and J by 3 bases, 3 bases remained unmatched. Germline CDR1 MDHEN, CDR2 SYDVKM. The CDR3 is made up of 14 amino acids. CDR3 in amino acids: CASSFSLAEETQYF. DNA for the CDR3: TGTGCCAGCAGTTTTTCACTAGCGGAAGAGACCCAGTACTTC.

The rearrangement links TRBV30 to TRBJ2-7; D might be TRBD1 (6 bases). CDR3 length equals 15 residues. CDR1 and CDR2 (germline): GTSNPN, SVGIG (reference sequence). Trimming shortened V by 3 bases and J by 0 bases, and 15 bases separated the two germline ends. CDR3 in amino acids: CAWSLRQARSYEQYF. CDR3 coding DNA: TGTGCCTGGAGCTTACGACAGGCCCGCTCCTACGAGCAGTACTTC.

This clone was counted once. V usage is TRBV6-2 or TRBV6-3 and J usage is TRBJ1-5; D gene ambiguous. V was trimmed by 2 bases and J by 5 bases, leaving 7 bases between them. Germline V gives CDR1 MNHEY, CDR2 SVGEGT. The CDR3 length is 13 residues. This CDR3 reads CASSYGEYQPQHF. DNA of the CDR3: TGTGCCAGCAGTTACGGGGAGTATCAGCCCCAGCATTTT.

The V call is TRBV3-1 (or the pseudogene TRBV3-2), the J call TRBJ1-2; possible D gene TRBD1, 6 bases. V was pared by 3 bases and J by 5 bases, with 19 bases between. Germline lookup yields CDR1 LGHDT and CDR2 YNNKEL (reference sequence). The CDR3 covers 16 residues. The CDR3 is CASSHQGTLLGYGYTF. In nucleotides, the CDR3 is TGTGCCAGCAGCCACCAAGGGACACTCCTTGGATATGGCTACACCTTC.

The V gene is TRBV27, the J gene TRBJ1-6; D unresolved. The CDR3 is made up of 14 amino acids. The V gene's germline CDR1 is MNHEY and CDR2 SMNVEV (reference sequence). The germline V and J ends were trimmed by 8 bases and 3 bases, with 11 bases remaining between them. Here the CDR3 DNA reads TGTGCCAGCCGAGAGTTTTTCTATAATTCACCCCTCCACTTT. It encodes CASREFFYNSPLHF.

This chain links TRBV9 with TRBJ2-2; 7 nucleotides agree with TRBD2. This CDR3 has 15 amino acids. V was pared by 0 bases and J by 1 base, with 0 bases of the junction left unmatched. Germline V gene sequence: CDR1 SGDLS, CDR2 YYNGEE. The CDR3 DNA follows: TGTGCCAGCAGCGTAGTAGCGGGGAACACCGGGGAGCTGTTTTTT. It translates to CASSVVAGNTGELFF.

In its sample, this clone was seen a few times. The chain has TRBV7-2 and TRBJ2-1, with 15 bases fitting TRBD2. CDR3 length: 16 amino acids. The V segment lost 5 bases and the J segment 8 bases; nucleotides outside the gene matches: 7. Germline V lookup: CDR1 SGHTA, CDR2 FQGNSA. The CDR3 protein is CASSINGLAGGHEQFF. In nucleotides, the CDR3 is TGTGCCAGCAGCATCAACGGACTAGCGGGAGGGCATGAGCAGTTCTTC.

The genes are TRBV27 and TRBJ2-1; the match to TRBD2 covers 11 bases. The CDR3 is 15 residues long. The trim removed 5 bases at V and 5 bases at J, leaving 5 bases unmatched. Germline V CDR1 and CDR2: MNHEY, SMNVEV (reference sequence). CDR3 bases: TGTGCCAGCAGTCGTCCTAGCGGGAGGCACAATGAGCAGTTCTTC. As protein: CASSRPSGRHNEQFF.

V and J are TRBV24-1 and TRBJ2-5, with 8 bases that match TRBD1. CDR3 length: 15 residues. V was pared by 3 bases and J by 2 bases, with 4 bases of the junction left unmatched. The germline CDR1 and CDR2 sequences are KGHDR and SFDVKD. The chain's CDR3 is CATSDKTGAQETQYF. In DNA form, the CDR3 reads TGTGCCACCAGTGATAAGACAGGGGCACAAGAGACCCAGTACTTC.

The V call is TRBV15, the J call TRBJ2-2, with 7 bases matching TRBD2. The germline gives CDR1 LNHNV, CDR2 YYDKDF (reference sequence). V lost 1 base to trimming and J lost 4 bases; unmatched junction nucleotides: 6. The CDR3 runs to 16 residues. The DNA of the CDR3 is TGTGCCACCAGCAGAGTTTTGGGGGGGGGCACCGGGGAGCTGTTTTTT. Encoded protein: CATSRVLGGGTGELFF. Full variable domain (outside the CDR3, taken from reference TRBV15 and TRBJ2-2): DAMVIQNPRYQVTQFGKPVTLSCSQTLNHNVMYWYQQKSSQAPKLLFHYYDKDFNNEADTPDNFQSRRPNTSFCFLDIRSPGLGDTAMYLCATSRVLGGGTGELFFGEGSRLTVL.

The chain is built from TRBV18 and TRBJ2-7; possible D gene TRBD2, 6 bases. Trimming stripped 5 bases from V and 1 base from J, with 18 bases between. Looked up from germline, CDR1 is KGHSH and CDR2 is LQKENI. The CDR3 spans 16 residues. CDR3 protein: CASSTRLALGSYEQYF. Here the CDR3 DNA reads TGTGCCAGCTCAACCCGCCTAGCGTTGGGGTCCTACGAGCAGTACTTC.

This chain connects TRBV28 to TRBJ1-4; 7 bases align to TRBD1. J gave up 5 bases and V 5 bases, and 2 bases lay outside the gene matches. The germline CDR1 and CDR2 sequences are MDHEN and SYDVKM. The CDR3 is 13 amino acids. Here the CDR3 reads CASSRGQNEKLFF. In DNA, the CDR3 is TGTGCCAGCAGTAGGGGACAGAATGAAAAACTGTTTTTT.

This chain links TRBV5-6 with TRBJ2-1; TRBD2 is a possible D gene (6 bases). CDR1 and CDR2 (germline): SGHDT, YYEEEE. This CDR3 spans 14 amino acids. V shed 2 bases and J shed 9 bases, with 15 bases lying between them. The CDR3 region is CASSFGLLGGEQFF. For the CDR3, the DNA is TGTGCCAGCAGCTTCGGGCTCCTCGGGGGTGAGCAGTTCTTC.

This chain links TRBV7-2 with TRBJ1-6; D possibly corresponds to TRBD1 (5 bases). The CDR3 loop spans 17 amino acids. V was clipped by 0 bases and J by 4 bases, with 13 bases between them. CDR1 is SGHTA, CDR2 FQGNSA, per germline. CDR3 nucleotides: TGTGCCAGCAGCTTAGCTGGGGCCTTGGCGTATAATTCACCCCTCCACTTT. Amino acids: CASSLAGALAYNSPLHF.

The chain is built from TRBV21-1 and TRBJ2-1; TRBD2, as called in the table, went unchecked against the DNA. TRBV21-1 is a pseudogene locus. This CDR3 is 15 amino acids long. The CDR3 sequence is CASSKSGTVYNEQFF. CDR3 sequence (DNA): TGTGCCAGCAGCAAGAGCGGGACTGTATACAATGAGCAGTTCTTC.